These 6 T cell receptor beta chains were sequenced from one sample in a study of monozygotic twins with cystic fibrosis. Sequenced by immunoSEQ multiplex PCR; TCRdb stores in-frame clones only, minus some. The sample lists some 19,000 clones, 95% to 98% occurring once. The sample consisted of blood. The receptor source for this set is a woman between 25 and 40 years old with cystic fibrosis.

The gene calls are TRBV18 and TRBJ2-7; the D is unclear. Germline values: CDR1 KGHSH, CDR2 LQKENI. Trimming pared 3 bases from V and 1 base from J, leaving 13 bases between. This CDR3 contains 15 residues. The CDR3 DNA sequence: TGTGCCAGCTCACCCCTAGGCTACGGATCCTACGAGCAGTACTTC. Amino acids: CASSPLGYGSYEQYF.

This clone was found once. The chain's CDR3 is CASSAEGYTGELFF. DNA of the CDR3: TGTGCCAGCAGCGCGGAGGGGTACACCGGGGAGCTGTTTTTT. This chain links TRBV9 with TRBJ2-2, with D perhaps matching TRBD2 (6 bases). The CDR3 is 14 residues long. Trimming stripped 3 bases from V and 3 bases from J, with 9 bases between. Germline V gene data show CDR1 as SGDLS and CDR2 as YYNGEE.

The chain employs TRBV7-9 and TRBJ1-1; 11 positions agree with TRBD1. The CDR3 consists of 13 residues. In germline, CDR1 is SEHNR, CDR2 FQNEAQ (reference sequence). The CDR3 here is CATRTGGNTEAFF. The CDR3 nucleotides read TGTGCGACCAGGACAGGGGGCAACACTGAAGCTTTCTTT.

The J gene is TRBJ1-2, the V gene TRBV5-4; D uncertain. V lost 0 bases, J lost 6 bases, and 12 bases lay in between. Germline CDR1 reads SGHNT; CDR2 reads YYREEE (reference sequence). The CDR3 consists of 14 residues. The CDR3 DNA reads as TGTGCCAGCAGCTTGGTGGAGGGAGTCAATGGCTACACCTTC. Translating gives CASSLVEGVNGYTF.

The table lists this clone with a few counts. The DNA of the CDR3 is TGCGCCAGCAGCTTGGGGGGCGGTACGCAGTATTTT. It translates to CASSLGGGTQYF. The chain employs TRBV5-1 and TRBJ2-3; possibly TRBD1 for D (5 bases). Trimming cost V 0 bases and J 8 bases, with 7 bases left between them. Germline V gene lookup returns CDR1 SGHRS and CDR2 YFSETQ. The CDR3 totals 12 residues.

In this sample, this clone turned up once. The CDR3 coding sequence is TGCAGCGTTGAAGATCTTCAACAGGGGACCGGGGAGCTGTTTTTT. Protein product: CSVEDLQQGTGELFF. V and J are TRBV29-1 and TRBJ2-2, with TRBD1 identical over 7 bases. The CDR3 is made up of 15 amino acids. From germline, CDR1 is SQVTM and CDR2 ANQGSEA. J gave up 5 bases and V 0 bases, and 6 bases lay outside the gene matches.